The clone carrying this T cell receptor beta chain has just one count. Original analysis: By means of reference gene primer amplification, nucleated cell counts were estimated. Libraries were prepared by immunoSEQ multiplex PCR; TCRdb keeps only in-frame clonotypes and omits some of them. That table furnishes V, J and clone size, whereas the DNA furnished D and trimming. The table lists approximately 190,000 clones, around four fifths of them singletons. This entry is derived from a study of blood T cell repertoires in COVID-19. For the study at large: Both acute and convalescent COVID-19 samples were obtained from the United States, Italy and Spain. In each case, the material was cDNA or gDNA derived from T cells, B-cell-depleted T cells, or PBMCs.

Looked up from germline, CDR1 is DFQATT and CDR2 is SNEGSKA (reference sequence). Between the trimmed V and J ends, which lost 3 bases and 1 base, there was a span of 10 bases. The CDR3 is made up of 14 amino acids. V gene TRBV20-1 combines with J gene TRBJ2-4; tentative D call: TRBD1 (6 bases). Sequenced sample: peripheral blood. This sequence originates from a woman aged 25 to 39 with acute or convalescent COVID-19. The CDR3 DNA sequence: TGCAGTGCTAGTTATGGACAGGCCAAAAACATTCAGTACTTC. It encodes CSASYGQAKNIQYF.